This T cell receptor (beta chain) originates from a study of blood T cell repertoires in COVID-19. Study overall: PBMCs, B-cell-depleted T cells, or T cells were the source of the cDNA or gDNA that made up the material.

Original methodology: Researchers report that nucleated cell counts were estimated from reference gene primer amplification. The method was immunoSEQ multiplex PCR; TCRdb's version includes in-frame clones alone and lacks a portion of them. V and J calls and clone size come straight from that table; D and trimming were deduced from the DNA. The sample includes roughly 150,000 clones, around three quarters seen only once; the top ten take 8.6%. Germline V CDR1 and CDR2: SEHNR, FQNEAQ (reference sequence). The CDR3 consists of 14 residues. The V end was cut by 5 bases, the J end by 4 bases, with 12 bases between.

The clonotype originates from a man aged 50-59 years with active or convalescent COVID-19. The sequenced sample consisted of peripheral blood. This sequence joins TRBV7-9 and TRBJ1-3; D may be TRBD1 (6 bases). Here the CDR3 reads CASSPSTGGNTIYF. The CDR3 coding sequence is TGTGCCAGCAGCCCTTCGACAGGCGGAAACACCATATATTTT.